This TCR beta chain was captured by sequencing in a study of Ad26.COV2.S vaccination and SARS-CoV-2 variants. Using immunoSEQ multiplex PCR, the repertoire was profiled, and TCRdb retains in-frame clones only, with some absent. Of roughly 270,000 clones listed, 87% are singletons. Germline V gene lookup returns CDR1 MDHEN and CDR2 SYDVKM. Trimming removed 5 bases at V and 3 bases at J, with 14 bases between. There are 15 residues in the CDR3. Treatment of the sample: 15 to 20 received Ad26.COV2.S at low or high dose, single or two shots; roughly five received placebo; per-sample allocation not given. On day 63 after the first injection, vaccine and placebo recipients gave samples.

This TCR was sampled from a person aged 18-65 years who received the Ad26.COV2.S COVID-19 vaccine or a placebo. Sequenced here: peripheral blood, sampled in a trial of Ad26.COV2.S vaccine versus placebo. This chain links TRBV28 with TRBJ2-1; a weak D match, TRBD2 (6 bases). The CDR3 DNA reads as TGTGCCAGCAGTCCCGCCCGACTAGACTACAATGAGCAGTTCTTC. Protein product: CASSPARLDYNEQFF.